These 25 T cell receptor beta chains share one sample of origin, sequenced in a study of T cell responses to AZD1222 COVID-19 vaccine. TCRdb's copy holds only in-frame clones and misses some; the assay was immunoSEQ multiplex PCR. Of 120,000 or so clones in the sample, more than 85% were seen once. This sample comprised peripheral blood, obtained on day 0 of MenACWY control vaccination. The receptors shown here come from an adult in good health.

The chain has TRBV24-1 and TRBJ2-2; 13 bases agree with TRBD2. CDR1 and CDR2 (germline): KGHDR, SFDVKD. The CDR3 spans 18 residues. The ends lost 3 bases at V and 3 bases at J; junction bases unmatched: 6. CDR3 loop: CATSDPSTSGRHTGELFF. CDR3 nucleotides: TGTGCCACCAGTGATCCTTCGACTAGCGGGAGGCACACCGGGGAGCTGTTTTTT.

The CDR3 protein is CASSKRTSGGPAEQFF. The DNA for the CDR3 is TGCGCCAGCAGCAAGAGGACTAGCGGAGGACCGGCTGAGCAGTTCTTC. The chain combines TRBV5-1 with TRBJ2-1, with 10 positions matching TRBD2. This CDR3 comprises 16 residues. With V trimmed by 4 bases and J by 9 bases, 13 bases remained unmatched. The germline V gene has CDR1 SGHRS and CDR2 YFSETQ.

The V gene is TRBV5-1, the J gene TRBJ2-7, with 9 bases identical to TRBD1. With 0 bases clipped from V and 1 base from J, the junction kept 2 bases outside the gene matches. The CDR3 spans 15 residues. Germline V gene lookup returns CDR1 SGHRS and CDR2 YFSETQ. For the CDR3, the DNA is TGCGCCAGCAGCTTGGACGGGACAGGGTCCTACGAGCAGTACTTC. The encoded protein is CASSLDGTGSYEQYF.

The chain employs TRBV29-1 and TRBJ2-5, with a weak D call TRBD1 (5 bases). V was shortened by 7 bases and J by 5 bases, with 14 bases between the two germline ends. Germline V lookup: CDR1 SQVTM, CDR2 ANQGSEA. CDR3 size: 12 residues. CDR3 loop: CSAGHGQETQYF. The CDR3 DNA reads as TGCAGCGCTGGACACGGTCAGGAGACCCAGTACTTC.

The chain has TRBV19 and TRBJ2-7; TRBD2 matches 14 bases. CDR1 is LNHDA and CDR2 is SQIVND in the germline V gene (reference sequence). The CDR3 consists of 16 residues. Trimming removed 4 bases from V and 5 bases from J; junction bases left unmatched: 7. In nucleotides, the CDR3 is TGTGCCAGTAGTAAGGAGGGACTAGCGGGAGTGCACGAGCAGTACTTC. This gives the protein CASSKEGLAGVHEQYF.

The CDR3, as DNA: TGCGCCAGCAGCCCTGGGACGGCCGGGAGTCAGCCCCAGCATTTT. Its protein product is CASSPGTAGSQPQHF. The chain links TRBV4-1 to TRBJ1-5; perhaps TRBD1 as D (5 bases). V lost 4 bases, J lost 6 bases, and 16 bases lay in between. CDR1 is MGHRA, CDR2 YSYEKL, per germline. This CDR3 region has 15 residues.

The chain has TRBV5-6 and TRBJ2-5; TRBD1 might be the D (5 bases). Trimming removed 2 bases at V and 4 bases at J, with 15 bases between. From germline, CDR1 is SGHDT and CDR2 YYEEEE. There are 15 residues in the CDR3. This chain's CDR3 is CASSFRAGNLETQYF. The CDR3 DNA reads TGTGCCAGCAGCTTCAGGGCAGGGAATCTAGAGACCCAGTACTTC.

This chain uses TRBV6-5 with TRBJ2-1, with 7 bases matching TRBD1. The length of the CDR3 is 12 residues. V trimming: 9 bases; J trimming: 3 bases; junction bases outside the gene matches: 2. Germline V lookup: CDR1 MNHEY, CDR2 SVGAGI. The CDR3 reads CASRQGYNEQFF. For the CDR3, the DNA is TGTGCCAGTAGACAGGGCTACAATGAGCAGTTCTTC.

The chain joins TRBV12-3 or TRBV12-4 to TRBJ1-2; D not resolved. This CDR3 has 13 amino acids. Trimming took off 8 bases at V and 8 bases at J, with 18 bases between the two ends. The CDR3 DNA is TGTGCCAGCGGCTCCACGGGTAGGAGGGGCTACACCTTC. Protein product: CASGSTGRRGYTF.

The V gene is TRBV7-9, the J gene TRBJ2-2, with 7 bases matching TRBD2. The CDR3 contains 15 residues. J lost 6 bases, V lost 2 bases, and 6 bases had no gene match. CDR1 and CDR2 from the germline V gene are SEHNR and FQNEAQ (reference sequence). The CDR3 DNA reads TGTGCCAGCAGCTTAAAGAGGACTAGTCCCGGGGAGCTGTTTTTT. Its translation is CASSLKRTSPGELFF.

The V call is TRBV6-2 or TRBV6-3, the J call TRBJ2-3; 12 nucleotides match TRBD2. With V trimmed by 0 bases and J by 0 bases, 10 bases remained unmatched. CDR3 length equals 20 residues. The germline V gene has CDR1 MNHEY and CDR2 SVGEGT. CDR3 in amino acids: CASSYSAPSSGRASTDTQYF. The CDR3 bases are TGTGCCAGCAGTTACTCGGCCCCTTCTAGCGGGAGGGCTAGCACAGATACGCAGTATTTT.

V and J are TRBV5-1 and TRBJ1-4; 9 bases agree with TRBD1. The V gene's germline CDR1 is SGHRS and CDR2 YFSETQ. The CDR3 runs to 15 residues. The V gene end was trimmed by 3 bases and the J gene end by 5 bases; junction bases not matched to a gene: 5. The CDR3 here is CASSSTGGANEKLFF. CDR3 DNA sequence: TGCGCCAGCAGCTCTACAGGGGGCGCGAATGAAAAACTGTTTTTT.

The chain links TRBV3-1 (or the pseudogene TRBV3-2) to TRBJ1-2; D not resolved. Germline CDR1 is LGHDT and CDR2 is YNNKEL (reference sequence). The CDR3 sequence is 13 residues long. V dropped 0 bases and J dropped 5 bases, with 7 bases sitting between them. The CDR3 coding sequence is TGTGCCAGCAGCCAAGAATCCAGTTATGGCTACACCTTC. This encodes CASSQESSYGYTF.

The chain is built from TRBV27 and TRBJ2-1; 13 positions match TRBD2. Trimming at V came to 8 bases and at J to 7 bases, leaving 11 bases not matched to a gene. CDR3 size: 16 residues. In germline, CDR1 is MNHEY, CDR2 SMNVEV (reference sequence). CDR3 sequence reads: CASPPLLAGGPNEQFF. For the CDR3, the DNA is TGTGCCAGCCCTCCTCTACTAGCGGGAGGGCCAAATGAGCAGTTCTTC.

The V call is TRBV7-6, the J call TRBJ1-3, with D hard to call. The germline V gene encodes CDR1 SGHVS and CDR2 FNYEAQ. The CDR3 contains 17 residues. Trimming took off 1 base at V and 1 base at J, with 14 bases between the two ends. The CDR3: CASSLGSRDGSGNTIYF. The DNA of the CDR3 is TGTGCCAGCAGCTTAGGGTCGAGGGATGGTTCTGGAAACACCATATATTTT.

J is TRBJ2-7 and V is TRBV12-3 or TRBV12-4; possible D gene TRBD1, 6 bases. The length of the CDR3 is 12 residues. V was cut by 3 bases and J by 9 bases, with 12 bases left in between. Written as DNA, the CDR3 is TGTGCCAGCAGTTTTTCCGGGACAAGGCAGTACTTC. This gives the protein CASSFSGTRQYF.

The genes are TRBV19 and TRBJ1-2; D gene uncertain. Trimming removed 3 bases from V and 7 bases from J, with 9 bases in between. Germline V CDR1 and CDR2: LNHDA, SQIVND (reference sequence). This CDR3 spans 12 amino acids. The CDR3 reads CASSMQALGYTF. The CDR3 DNA sequence: TGTGCCAGTAGTATGCAGGCGCTTGGCTACACCTTC.

This clone turned up a few times. This chain joins TRBV3-1 (or the pseudogene TRBV3-2) and TRBJ1-2, with 8 bases matching TRBD1. The CDR3 has 15 residues. V was pared by 5 bases and J by 5 bases, with 10 bases of the junction left unmatched. The germline CDR1 and CDR2 sequences are LGHDT and YNNKEL (reference sequence). The DNA for the CDR3 is TGTGCCAGCAGCTCGTCGGGAGACAGGGGTTATGGCTACACCTTC. Translation gives CASSSSGDRGYGYTF.

The V call is TRBV6-2 or TRBV6-3, the J call TRBJ1-5; D unclear. Per germline, CDR1 MNHEY and CDR2 SVGEGT. This CDR3 spans 13 amino acids. The V and J ends lost 2 bases and 0 bases respectively, with 2 bases between them. The CDR3 sequence is CASSYGSNQPQHF. In nucleotides, the CDR3 is TGTGCCAGCAGTTACGGTAGCAATCAGCCCCAGCATTTT.

The chain uses TRBV4-3 and TRBJ1-6; perhaps TRBD1 as D (5 bases). CDR1 LGHNA and CDR2 YSLEER come from the germline V gene. Trimming left V 1 base short and J 6 bases short, with 13 bases between. This CDR3 is 16 amino acids long. The DNA of the CDR3 is TGCGCCAGCAGCCAAGTTACCGCAGGGACTAATTCACCCCTCCACTTT. Its protein is CASSQVTAGTNSPLHF.

This chain uses TRBV6-1 with TRBJ2-3, with 9 bases aligning to TRBD2. The CDR3 consists of 16 residues. Germline CDR1 and CDR2: MNHNS and SASEGT. Trimming removed 2 bases from V and 5 bases from J; junction bases left unmatched: 8. The CDR3: CASSEHRGRAQDTQYF. CDR3 bases: TGTGCCAGCAGTGAACATCGCGGGAGGGCCCAAGATACGCAGTATTTT.

The chain couples TRBV24-1 to TRBJ2-3; D remains unclear. There are 12 residues in the CDR3. The germline CDR1 and CDR2 sequences are KGHDR and SFDVKD. V lost 0 bases to trimming and J lost 7 bases, with 4 bases between them. The CDR3 DNA sequence: TGTGCCACCAGTGATTTGCTTAATACGCAGTATTTT. This codes for CATSDLLNTQYF.

The rearrangement uses TRBV6-5 and TRBJ2-1; TRBD2 is a possible D gene (5 bases). This CDR3 has 14 amino acids. Trimming shortened V by 4 bases and J by 4 bases, and 11 bases separated the two germline ends. The V gene's germline CDR1 is MNHEY and CDR2 SVGAGI. The CDR3 protein is CASSFATGYNEQFF. The CDR3 DNA reads TGTGCCAGCAGTTTCGCCACGGGATACAATGAGCAGTTCTTC.

J is TRBJ2-3 and V is TRBV5-1, with 10 bases lining up with TRBD1. There are 14 residues in the CDR3. The germline V gene has CDR1 SGHRS and CDR2 YFSETQ. V shed 4 bases and J 4 bases; nucleotides not matched to a gene: 3. As DNA, the CDR3 is TGCGCCAGCAGCCTCGGGACAGGGGCAGATACGCAGTATTTT. Residues: CASSLGTGADTQYF.

The gene calls are TRBV11-3 and TRBJ1-1, with no clear D. The CDR3 spans 14 residues. In germline, CDR1 is SGHNT, CDR2 YENEEA. V lost 1 base and J lost 0, with 6 bases in between. Written as DNA, the CDR3 is TGTGCCAGCAGCTTAGGTCAGATGAACACTGAAGCTTTCTTT. Its protein product is CASSLGQMNTEAFF.